The clone carrying this TCR beta chain was detected only a few times. What it recognizes is unknown. The CDR3 has 15 residues. V was pared by 0 bases and J by 2 bases, with 12 bases between. Germline CDR1 and CDR2: SQVTM and ANQGSEA. The data derive from a study of response to subunit inactivated influenza vaccine. Overall study findings and caveats: Every seasonal influenza vaccination brings in few new T cells, the authors suggested.

Each CDR3 protein gets one entry after TCRdb re-called the RT-PCR reads with MiXCR. The sample contains approximately 480,000 distinct CDR3 sequences, approximately 11% of which appear only once. Specimen: PBMCs from blood, collected about 40 days after vaccination. The clonotype was recovered from a man in his fifties who received an inactivated influenza vaccine. The J gene is TRBJ2-3, the V gene TRBV29-1; D is unclear. In DNA form, the CDR3 reads TGCAGCGTTGAAGATCAAGGGCGGAACACAGATACGCAGTATTTT. Translated, it gives CSVEDQGRNTDTQYF.